Presented here are 30 T cell receptor beta chains from one specimen sequenced in a study of control samples from healthy donors and cancer patients (dated by TCRdb to the early 2020s). To prepare the library, the immunoSEQ multiplex PCR assay was applied. TCRdb holds this immuneACCESS table with in-frame rearrangements only. Some clones are missing; in checked studies, unresolved V genes explain under half, and the rest has no known cause. The sample includes some 410,000 clones, with 90% observed a single time. The top ten clones comprise more than 6% of the sample. Sequencing was performed on PBMCs. All receptors come from a middle-aged man with head and neck cancer.

This clone was detected only once. The rearrangement uses TRBV27 and TRBJ1-3, with 8 bases fitting TRBD1. The length of the CDR3 is 17 residues. V lost 5 bases and J lost 4; bases outside the gene matches: 13. Germline CDR1 MNHEY, CDR2 SMNVEV (reference sequence). Written as DNA, the CDR3 is TGTGCCAGCAGTCAACTCCATGCAGGGGGCGCGGGAAACACCATATATTTT. Translated: CASSQLHAGGAGNTIYF.

Details on this clone: Distinct nucleotide sequences in the sample also encode this CDR3. V usage is TRBV11-2 and J usage is TRBJ2-5; D is unresolved. CDR3 length: 13 residues. V dropped 3 bases and J dropped 2 bases, with 7 bases sitting between them. The germline CDR1 and CDR2 sequences are SGHAT and FQNNGV. CDR3 nucleotide sequence: TGTGCCAGCAGCTTCGGCGGACAAGAGACCCAGTACTTC. Protein product: CASSFGGQETQYF. Drawing the rest from reference TRBV11-2 and TRBJ2-5, the complete variable domain is EAGVAQSPRYKIIEKRQSVAFWCNPISGHATLYWYQQILGQGPKLLIQFQNNGVVDDSQLPKDRFSAERLKGVDSTLKIQPAKLEDSAVYLCASSFGGQETQYFGPGTRLLVL.

This chain joins TRBV19 and TRBJ1-5; 9 bases are a match to TRBD1. This CDR3 is built from 14 residues. The junction had 4 bases not matched to a gene; V was cut back by 5 bases and J by 5 bases. CDR1 and CDR2 (germline): LNHDA, SQIVND (reference sequence). CDR3 nucleotide sequence: TGTGCCAGTAGTCCCACAGGGGGCCATCAGCCCCAGCATTTT. Amino acids: CASSPTGGHQPQHF.

The chain joins TRBV3-1 (or the pseudogene TRBV3-2) to TRBJ2-2; D might be TRBD1 or TRBD2, each matching 6 bases. Germline CDR1 is LGHDT and CDR2 is YNNKEL (reference sequence). V shed 3 bases and J shed 5 bases, with 10 bases lying between them. The CDR3 length is 14 residues. CDR3 DNA sequence: TGTGCCAGCAGCCAGGGGGCGGGAACCGGGGAGCTGTTTTTT. Protein sequence: CASSQGAGTGELFF.

This chain links TRBV6-5 with TRBJ1-1; tentative D call: TRBD1 (5 bases). The CDR3 covers 15 residues. Between the trimmed V and J ends, which lost 0 bases and 4 bases, there was a span of 12 bases. CDR1 and CDR2 (germline): MNHEY, SVGAGI. As DNA, the CDR3 is TGTGCCAGCAGTTACTCGACGGGGGGAGGCACTGAAGCTTTCTTT. Amino acid sequence: CASSYSTGGGTEAFF.

This clone showed up just a few times. The DNA of the CDR3 is TGTGCCAGCAGTTCCGGACAGGGCCAGTACTTC. Encoded protein: CASSSGQGQYF. This chain links TRBV27 with TRBJ2-4; 8 positions match TRBD1. Per germline, CDR1 MNHEY and CDR2 SMNVEV (reference sequence). Losses at the gene ends were 4 bases for V and 13 bases for J; bases not matched to a gene: 3. The CDR3 has 11 amino acids.

As to this clone: Additional DNA sequences in this sample encode the identical CDR3. The rearrangement uses TRBV18 and TRBJ1-1; no clear D. V lost 3 bases to trimming and J lost 3 bases, with 5 bases between them. The CDR3 has 12 amino acids. Germline V gives CDR1 KGHSH, CDR2 LQKENI. In DNA form, the CDR3 reads TGTGCCAGCTCACCTGGGGACACTGAAGCTTTCTTT. Amino acid sequence: CASSPGDTEAFF.

The V and J genes are TRBV16 and TRBJ1-5; D perhaps matches TRBD1 (5 bases). The V end lost 2 bases, the J end lost 4 bases, and 12 bases lay between the germline ends. Looked up from germline, CDR1 is KGHSY and CDR2 is FQNENV. The CDR3 runs to 15 residues. The CDR3 is CASSQKGDLNQPQHF. CDR3 in DNA: TGTGCCAGCAGCCAAAAAGGGGACCTTAATCAGCCCCAGCATTTT.

The chain is built from TRBV28 and TRBJ1-2; D might be TRBD1 (6 bases). The CDR3 length is 15 residues. With 6 bases removed from V and 8 bases from J, the gap between germline ends came to 22 bases. Germline CDR1 and CDR2: MDHEN and SYDVKM. Here the CDR3 DNA reads TGTGCCAGCAGGAAAGGTTTCGGGGGGCAAGAAGGCTACACCTTC. Translating it yields CASRKGFGGQEGYTF.

The V call is TRBV5-6, the J call TRBJ1-4; D uncertain. Deletions cut 0 bases from V and 0 bases from J, with 6 bases between. Germline V gives CDR1 SGHDT, CDR2 YYEEEE. The CDR3 is made up of 15 amino acids. The CDR3 loop reads CASSLGGATNEKLFF. CDR3 sequence (DNA): TGTGCCAGCAGCTTGGGCGGGGCAACTAATGAAAAACTGTTTTTT.

This clone was seen a single time. The chain joins TRBV6-6 to TRBJ1-2; 9 bases align to TRBD1. From germline, CDR1 is MNHNY and CDR2 SVGAGI (reference sequence). The CDR3 totals 16 residues. Losses at the gene ends were 0 bases for V and 3 bases for J; bases not matched to a gene: 5. The DNA for the CDR3 is TGTGCCAGCAGTTACTCCGGGACAGGGACTTACTATGGCTACACCTTC. This gives the protein CASSYSGTGTYYGYTF.

The CDR3 spells CASSGTAKGAEAFF. In DNA, the CDR3 is TGTGCCAGCAGTGGGACAGCCAAGGGGGCTGAAGCTTTCTTT. The V call is TRBV27, the J call TRBJ1-1; TRBD1 matches 7 bases. The CDR3 runs to 14 residues. Germline-derived CDR1 and CDR2 are MNHEY and SMNVEV (reference sequence). J was trimmed by 6 bases and V by 5 bases; bases with no gene match: 9.

This clone has just a few counts. The chain combines TRBV10-3 with TRBJ2-3; D is ambiguous. Per germline, CDR1 ENHRY and CDR2 SYGVKD. The CDR3 loop spans 16 amino acids. V lost 0 bases and J 0 bases, leaving 10 bases between the germline ends. CDR3 bases: TGTGCCATCAGTGAGTCCGCACGCTCTAGCACAGATACGCAGTATTTT. Protein: CAISESARSSTDTQYF.

The rearrangement links TRBV20-1 to TRBJ2-1; 9 nucleotides line up with TRBD2. This CDR3 contains 15 residues. Unmatched junction bases numbered 10, after V lost 3 bases and J lost 7 bases. Germline loops: CDR1 DFQATT, CDR2 SNEGSKA (reference sequence). CDR3 coding DNA: TGCAGTGCTAGTCAAGAGGCGGGAGGGCCAAATGAGCAGTTCTTC. As protein: CSASQEAGGPNEQFF.

The chain has TRBV29-1 and TRBJ1-1; a possible D gene is TRBD1 (5 bases). Germline loops: CDR1 SQVTM, CDR2 ANQGSEA. V was trimmed by 5 bases and J by 4 bases, leaving 26 bases between them. The CDR3 is made up of 17 amino acids. The CDR3 reads CSVKNKGTGTLGTEAFF. As DNA, the CDR3 is TGCAGCGTTAAAAACAAAGGGACCGGGACCCTGGGCACTGAAGCTTTCTTT.

The chain employs TRBV28 and TRBJ1-2; perhaps TRBD1 as D (6 bases). Germline lookup yields CDR1 MDHEN and CDR2 SYDVKM. CDR3 length: 11 amino acids. V lost 10 bases to trimming and J lost 7 bases, with 13 bases between them. CDR3 sequence reads: CATGQPGGYTF. In DNA form, the CDR3 reads TGTGCCACAGGACAGCCCGGTGGCTACACCTTC.

The chain links TRBV28 to TRBJ2-4; D unclear. V shed 5 bases and J shed 2 bases, with 16 bases lying between them. Germline values: CDR1 MDHEN, CDR2 SYDVKM. The CDR3 totals 16 residues. The CDR3 DNA sequence: TGTGCCAGCAGTCCCCCCCGCAGTAATTCCAAAAACATTCAGTACTTC. It encodes CASSPPRSNSKNIQYF.

This clone was picked up one time. V usage is TRBV2 and J usage is TRBJ1-2; maybe TRBD1 (6 bases). Germline V gene sequence: CDR1 SNHLY, CDR2 FYNNEI. The V end was cut by 7 bases, the J end by 2 bases, with 14 bases between. The CDR3 covers 14 residues. The DNA of the CDR3 is TGTGCCAGCAAGTTACGGGGGGCAAACTATGGCTACACCTTC. This sequence encodes CASKLRGANYGYTF.

J is TRBJ1-1 and V is TRBV3-1 (or the pseudogene TRBV3-2), with D uncertain. The CDR3 length is 16 residues. The V gene lost 1 base and the J gene lost 7 bases, with 19 bases spanning the gap. Per germline, CDR1 LGHDT and CDR2 YNNKEL (reference sequence). The CDR3 spells CASSQVGRMGQDEAFF. DNA for the CDR3: TGTGCCAGCAGCCAAGTAGGACGGATGGGCCAAGATGAAGCTTTCTTT.

This chain uses TRBV12-3 or TRBV12-4 with TRBJ2-7, with 9 nucleotides matching TRBD2. The V and J ends lost 5 bases and 6 bases, in that order; junction bases with no gene match: 2. The CDR3 totals 12 residues. CDR3 DNA: TGTGCCAGCAGTCTGCGGGGGGGCGAGCAGTACTTC. It yields the protein CASSLRGGEQYF.

The V and J genes are TRBV5-6 and TRBJ2-7; TRBD1 agrees at 7 bases. J lost 7 bases, V lost 4 bases, and 5 bases had no gene match. The CDR3 consists of 12 residues. The germline V gene has CDR1 SGHDT and CDR2 YYEEEE. The DNA of the CDR3 is TGTGCCAGCAGCCAGGGGGAAGGGGAGCAGTACTTC. Residues: CASSQGEGEQYF.

The V gene is TRBV4-1, the J gene TRBJ1-5; possibly TRBD1 for D (6 bases). Germline-derived CDR1 and CDR2 are MGHRA and YSYEKL. This CDR3 is 15 amino acids long. V lost 0 bases and J 3 bases, leaving 9 bases between the germline ends. In DNA, the CDR3 is TGCGCCAGCAGCCAAGACGGACAGCCCAATCAGCCCCAGCATTTT. Its protein is CASSQDGQPNQPQHF.

The chain has TRBV19 and TRBJ2-7; TRBD1 is a possible D gene (5 bases). The germline V and J ends were trimmed by 6 bases and 6 bases, with 15 bases remaining between them. The CDR3 spans 13 residues. CDR1 LNHDA and CDR2 SQIVND come from the germline V gene (reference sequence). In DNA form, the CDR3 reads TGTGCCAGTAGCTCCAGGGTTAGGAGCGAGCAGTACTTC. Translating it yields CASSSRVRSEQYF. Using reference TRBV19 and TRBJ2-7 for the parts outside the CDR3, the full variable domain is DGGITQSPKYLFRKEGQNVTLSCEQNLNHDAMYWYRQDPGQGLRLIYYSQIVNDFQKGDIAEGYSVSREKKESFPLTVTSAQKNPTAFYLCASSSRVRSEQYFGPGTRLTVT.

This chain joins TRBV5-6 and TRBJ1-1; D not certain. The CDR3 runs to 13 residues. Trimming removed 0 bases at V and 1 base at J, with 4 bases between. Per the germline V gene, CDR1 is SGHDT and CDR2 is YYEEEE. The CDR3 DNA reads TGTGCCAGCAGCTTGGCCGAGAACACTGAAGCTTTCTTT. Residues: CASSLAENTEAFF.

The J gene is TRBJ2-7, the V gene TRBV4-1; D is unclear. The CDR3 contains 14 residues. The germline gives CDR1 MGHRA, CDR2 YSYEKL. The ends were cut back, 0 bases at V and 3 bases at J, with 9 bases in the middle. In DNA form, the CDR3 reads TGCGCCAGCAGCCAAGATGGGGTTGACTACGAGCAGTACTTC. Translating it yields CASSQDGVDYEQYF.

V is TRBV24-1 and J is TRBJ2-2, with 10 positions matching TRBD1. Germline V gives CDR1 KGHDR, CDR2 SFDVKD. Losses at the gene ends were 3 bases for V and 3 bases for J; bases not matched to a gene: 3. This CDR3 contains 16 residues. CDR3 region: CATSDPGTGDTGELFF. The CDR3 DNA reads as TGTGCCACCAGTGATCCCGGGACAGGGGACACCGGGGAGCTGTTTTTT.

The V gene is TRBV11-3, the J gene TRBJ2-3; D call uncertain. Per the germline V gene, CDR1 is SGHNT and CDR2 is YENEEA. This CDR3 spans 14 amino acids. The ends were cut back, 4 bases at V and 2 bases at J, with 10 bases in the middle. The DNA of the CDR3 is TGTGCCAGCAGCTCTAGTGTGACCACAGATACGCAGTATTTT. Translated, it gives CASSSSVTTDTQYF.

The rearrangement joins TRBV6-5 to TRBJ1-2; unclear D gene. Trimming took off 3 bases at V and 4 bases at J, with 9 bases between the two ends. Germline CDR1 is MNHEY and CDR2 is SVGAGI. The CDR3 extends over 13 amino acids. The CDR3 is CASSYDEGYGYTF. The DNA of the CDR3 is TGTGCCAGCAGTTATGACGAGGGCTATGGCTACACCTTC.

V usage is TRBV5-4 and J usage is TRBJ2-2; D not certain. Trimming took off 0 bases at V and 8 bases at J, with 8 bases between the two ends. This CDR3 contains 13 residues. Germline-derived CDR1 and CDR2 are SGHNT and YYREEE (reference sequence). CDR3 in amino acids: CASSLERPGELFF. In DNA, the CDR3 is TGTGCCAGCAGCTTGGAGAGGCCAGGGGAGCTGTTTTTT.

The V gene is TRBV7-3, the J gene TRBJ2-3; 14 bases are shared with TRBD2. The germline CDR1 and CDR2 sequences are SGHTA and FQGTGA. V trimming: 5 bases; J trimming: 5 bases; junction bases outside the gene matches: 6. The CDR3 length is 16 residues. This CDR3 is CASSLGLAGAGDTQYF. DNA of the CDR3: TGTGCCAGCAGCCTGGGACTAGCGGGGGCGGGAGATACGCAGTATTTT. Supplemented by reference TRBV7-3 and TRBJ2-3, the full variable domain reads GAGVSQTPSNKVTEKGKYVELRCDPISGHTALYWYRQSLGQGPEFLIYFQGTGAADDSGLPNDRFFAVRPEGSVSTLKIQRTERGDSAVYLCASSLGLAGAGDTQYFGPGTRLTVL.